The present entry profiles one TCR beta chain with its context. This sample was taken from a study of blood T cell repertoires in COVID-19. For the study at large: The study drew acute and convalescent COVID-19 samples from the United States, Italy and Spain. Sample material is recorded as cDNA or gDNA derived from T cells, B-cell-depleted T cells, or PBMCs.

The CDR3 consists of 14 residues. Germline-derived CDR1 and CDR2 are MDHEN and SYDVKM. V lost 3 bases, J lost 2 bases, and 11 bases lay in between. Study processing details: Using reference gene primer amplification, nucleated cell counts were estimated. Assay: immunoSEQ multiplex PCR; the TCRdb copy retains only in-frame clones and omits some. The V and J calls and clone size come from that table; D and trimming were worked out from the DNA. The table lists around 140,000 clones, 85% to 90% of them singletons. This clonotype was sampled from a man between 45 and 60 years old with active COVID-19. The chain joins TRBV28 to TRBJ2-7, with D unclear. Source material: peripheral blood. In nucleotides, the CDR3 is TGTGCCAGCAGTTTTAGGCCAGGAACCTACGAGCAGTACTTC. It is translated as CASSFRPGTYEQYF.